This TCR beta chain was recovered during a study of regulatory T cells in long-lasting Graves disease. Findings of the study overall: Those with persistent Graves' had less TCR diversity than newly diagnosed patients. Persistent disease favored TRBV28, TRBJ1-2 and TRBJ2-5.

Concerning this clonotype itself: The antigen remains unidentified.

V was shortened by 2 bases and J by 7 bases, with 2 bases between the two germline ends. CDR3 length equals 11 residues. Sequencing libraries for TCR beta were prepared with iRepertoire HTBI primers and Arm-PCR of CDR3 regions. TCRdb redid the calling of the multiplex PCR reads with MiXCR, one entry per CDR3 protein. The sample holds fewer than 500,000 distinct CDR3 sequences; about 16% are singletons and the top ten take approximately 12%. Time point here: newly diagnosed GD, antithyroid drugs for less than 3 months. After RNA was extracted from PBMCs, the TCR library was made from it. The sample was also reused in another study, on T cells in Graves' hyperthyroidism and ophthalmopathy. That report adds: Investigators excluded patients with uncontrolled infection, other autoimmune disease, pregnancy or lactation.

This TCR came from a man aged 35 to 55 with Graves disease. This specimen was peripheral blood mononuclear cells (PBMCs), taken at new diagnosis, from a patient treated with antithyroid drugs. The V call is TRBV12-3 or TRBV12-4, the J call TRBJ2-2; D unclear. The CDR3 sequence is CASSLYGELFF. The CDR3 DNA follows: TGTGCCAGCAGTTTATACGGGGAGCTGTTTTTT.